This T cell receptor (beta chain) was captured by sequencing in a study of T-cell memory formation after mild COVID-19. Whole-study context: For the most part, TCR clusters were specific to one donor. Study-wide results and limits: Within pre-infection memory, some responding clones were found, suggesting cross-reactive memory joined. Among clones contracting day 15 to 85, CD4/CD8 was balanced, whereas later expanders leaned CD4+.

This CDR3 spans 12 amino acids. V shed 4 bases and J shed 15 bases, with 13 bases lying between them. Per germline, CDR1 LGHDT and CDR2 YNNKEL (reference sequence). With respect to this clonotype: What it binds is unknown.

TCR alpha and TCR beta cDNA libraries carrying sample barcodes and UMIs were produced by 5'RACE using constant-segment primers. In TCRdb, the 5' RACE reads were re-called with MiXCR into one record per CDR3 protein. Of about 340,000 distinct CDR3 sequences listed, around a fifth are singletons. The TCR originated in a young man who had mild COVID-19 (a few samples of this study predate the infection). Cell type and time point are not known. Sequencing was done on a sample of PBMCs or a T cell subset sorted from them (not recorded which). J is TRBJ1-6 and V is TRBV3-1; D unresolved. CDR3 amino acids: CASSRDLEVLHF. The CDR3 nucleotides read TGTGCCAGCAGCCGGGATCTCGAGGTCCTCCACTTT.